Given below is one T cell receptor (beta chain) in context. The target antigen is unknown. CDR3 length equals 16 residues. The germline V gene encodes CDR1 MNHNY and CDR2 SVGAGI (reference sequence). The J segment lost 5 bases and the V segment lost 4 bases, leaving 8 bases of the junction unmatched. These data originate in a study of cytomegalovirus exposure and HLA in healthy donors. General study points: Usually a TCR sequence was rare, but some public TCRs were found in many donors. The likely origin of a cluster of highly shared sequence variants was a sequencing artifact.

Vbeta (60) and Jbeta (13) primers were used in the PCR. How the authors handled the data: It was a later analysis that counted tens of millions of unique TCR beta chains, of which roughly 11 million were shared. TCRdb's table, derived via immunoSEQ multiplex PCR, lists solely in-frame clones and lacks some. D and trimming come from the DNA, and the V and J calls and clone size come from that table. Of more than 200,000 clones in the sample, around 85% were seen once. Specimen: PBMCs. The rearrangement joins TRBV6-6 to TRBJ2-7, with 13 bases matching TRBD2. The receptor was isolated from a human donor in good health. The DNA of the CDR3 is TGTGCCAGCAGTTCAAGAAGACTAGCGGGAGGCCACGAGCAGTACTTC. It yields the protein CASSSRRLAGGHEQYF.